Listed here are 5 T cell receptor beta chains from one sample, sequenced in a study of T cell responses to AZD1222 COVID-19 vaccine. Only in-frame clones appear in the TCRdb table, and some are missing; sequencing was by immunoSEQ multiplex PCR. This table holds about 84,000 clones, 70% to 90% found once. The source material was peripheral blood, sampled 28 days after the second AZD1222 dose. The receptor source for this set is an adult who received the AZD1222 COVID-19 vaccine.

This chain connects TRBV5-1 to TRBJ1-3; D is ambiguous. Trimming cost V 2 bases and J 2 bases, with 11 bases left between them. There are 15 residues in the CDR3. Germline V gives CDR1 SGHRS, CDR2 YFSETQ. In DNA, the CDR3 is TGCGCCAGCAGCTTAAGCTTGGGAGCTGGAAACACCATATATTTT. Protein sequence: CASSLSLGAGNTIYF. Full variable domain (outside the CDR3, taken from reference TRBV5-1 and TRBJ1-3): KAGVTQTPRYLIKTRGQQVTLSCSPISGHRSVSWYQQTPGQGLQFLFEYFSETQRNKGNFPGRFSGRQFSNSRSEMNVSTLELGDSALYLCASSLSLGAGNTIYFGEGSWLTVV.

V is TRBV2 and J is TRBJ2-7; 12 positions match TRBD2. Germline lookup yields CDR1 SNHLY and CDR2 FYNNEI. Trimming removed 5 bases from V and 1 base from J; junction bases left unmatched: 6. The CDR3 runs to 16 residues. CDR3: CASSSTGTSGSYEQYF. In DNA, the CDR3 is TGTGCCAGCAGTTCGACGGGGACTAGCGGGTCCTACGAGCAGTACTTC.

CDR3 sequence: CASSPGEKNIQYF. The CDR3 nucleotides read TGTGCCAGCTCACCGGGGGAGAAAAACATTCAGTACTTC. The genes are TRBV18 and TRBJ2-4; D may be TRBD1 or TRBD2 (5 bases each). The germline V and J ends were trimmed by 3 bases and 4 bases, with 7 bases remaining between them. The CDR3 loop spans 13 amino acids. CDR1 is KGHSH and CDR2 is LQKENI in the germline V gene. The full variable domain, with the rest looked up from reference TRBV18 and TRBJ2-4, is NAGVMQNPRHLVRRRGQEARLRCSPMKGHSHVYWYRQLPEEGLKFMVYLQKENIIDESGMPKERFSAEFPKEGPSILRIQQVVRGDSAAYFCASSPGEKNIQYFGAGTRLSVL.

The genes are TRBV5-6 and TRBJ2-2, with D perhaps TRBD1 or TRBD2 (5 bases each). The CDR3 spans 12 residues. Germline V gene sequence: CDR1 SGHDT, CDR2 YYEEEE. Trimming left V 3 bases short and J 8 bases short, with 8 bases between. CDR3 protein: CASSSGRGELFF. As DNA, the CDR3 is TGTGCCAGCAGCTCGGGACGGGGGGAGCTGTTTTTT. Full variable domain (outside the CDR3, taken from reference TRBV5-6 and TRBJ2-2): DAGVTQSPTHLIKTRGQQVTLRCSPKSGHDTVSWYQQALGQGPQFIFQYYEEEERQRGNFPDRFSGHQFPNYSSELNVNALLLGDSALYLCASSSGRGELFFGEGSRLTVL.

J is TRBJ1-3 and V is TRBV29-1, with D perhaps TRBD1 (6 bases). The V gene's germline CDR1 is SQVTM and CDR2 ANQGSEA. The CDR3 has 15 residues. With 7 bases removed from V and 4 bases from J, the gap between germline ends came to 20 bases. As DNA, the CDR3 is TGCAGCGCCCGCTGGGAGGGGACACTCGGAAACACCATATATTTT. Its translation is CSARWEGTLGNTIYF.